The 11 T cell receptor beta chains in this list originate from one sample, sequenced in a study of graft-versus-host responses after intestinal transplantation. These receptors' antigens are unknown. TCRdb keeps only in-frame clones here, not all; method: immunoSEQ multiplex PCR. The sample carries some 39,000 clones, around 96% recorded once. Sequencing used unstimulated CD8+ T cells sorted from spleen or lymph node cells, obtained before transplant. All receptors derive from a human donor who was the organ donor for an intestinal transplant.

This rearrangement joins TRBV6-6 to TRBJ2-7, with D possibly being TRBD1 or TRBD2 (5 bases each). V dropped 2 bases and J dropped 2 bases, with 10 bases sitting between them. The CDR3 runs to 14 residues. CDR1 is MNHNY, CDR2 SVGAGI, per germline (reference sequence). As DNA, the CDR3 is TGTGCCAGCAGTTACGTGATGGGGGCCTACGAGCAGTACTTC. As protein: CASSYVMGAYEQYF.

The chain couples TRBV4-1 to TRBJ2-1; 10 bases match TRBD2. V lost 0 bases and J lost 8; bases outside the gene matches: 4. In germline, CDR1 is MGHRA, CDR2 YSYEKL. The CDR3 totals 15 residues. The CDR3: CASSQDRTSGDEQFF. The CDR3 bases are TGCGCCAGCAGCCAAGACCGGACTAGCGGCGATGAGCAGTTCTTC.

The chain is built from TRBV7-8 and TRBJ1-5; D unresolved. Germline V gene lookup returns CDR1 SGHVS and CDR2 FQNEAQ. V lost 2 bases, J lost 3 bases, and 5 bases lay in between. CDR3 length: 13 amino acids. CDR3 bases: TGTGCCAGCAGCTTATGGGACAATCAGCCCCAGCATTTT. Translating it yields CASSLWDNQPQHF.

The rearrangement joins TRBV7-8 to TRBJ1-3, with 9 nucleotides matching TRBD1. CDR3 size: 16 residues. The ends lost 3 bases at V and 3 bases at J; junction bases unmatched: 6. Germline V lookup: CDR1 SGHVS, CDR2 FQNEAQ. The CDR3 sequence is CASSFGDRVFGNTIYF. DNA for the CDR3: TGTGCCAGCAGCTTTGGGGACAGGGTTTTTGGAAACACCATATATTTT.

This clone was observed a single time. This rearrangement joins TRBV9 to TRBJ2-2; 9 positions agree with TRBD1. V was pared by 0 bases and J by 1 base, with 10 bases of the junction left unmatched. This CDR3 region has 19 residues. Germline assignment: CDR1 SGDLS and CDR2 YYNGEE. In nucleotides, the CDR3 is TGTGCCAGCAGCGTAGACTTCTTCACAGGGGGCGAGAACACCGGGGAGCTGTTTTTT. Amino acids: CASSVDFFTGGENTGELFF.

The rearrangement links TRBV6-1 to TRBJ1-2; D unclear. CDR1 MNHNS and CDR2 SASEGT come from the germline V gene. The CDR3 consists of 17 residues. Trimming took 3 bases from V and 0 from J, leaving 17 bases between them. DNA of the CDR3: TGTGCCAGCAGTGAGCAGGATAAGACGTCTCCTAACTATGGCTACACCTTC. Translating it yields CASSEQDKTSPNYGYTF.

In nucleotides, the CDR3 is TGCGCCAGCAGCCAACAACCGGGACAGGGTCCGCGCGAGCAGTACTTC. This sequence encodes CASSQQPGQGPREQYF. The rearrangement joins TRBV4-1 to TRBJ2-7; 9 nucleotides match TRBD1. CDR3 length: 16 amino acids. Germline V gene sequence: CDR1 MGHRA, CDR2 YSYEKL. Trimming at V came to 2 bases and at J to 6 bases, leaving 11 bases not matched to a gene.

The chain couples TRBV5-1 to TRBJ2-7; D perhaps matches TRBD1 (6 bases). Trimming left V 0 bases short and J 4 bases short, with 11 bases between. The CDR3 runs 14 residues. Looked up from germline, CDR1 is SGHRS and CDR2 is YFSETQ. The DNA of the CDR3 is TGCGCCAGCAGCTTGGGTGCAGGGGAATACGAGCAGTACTTC. Its translation is CASSLGAGEYEQYF.

The chain uses TRBV6-1 and TRBJ2-2; D is possibly TRBD2 (6 bases). Trimming cost V 6 bases and J 1 base, with 6 bases left between them. The germline V gene encodes CDR1 MNHNS and CDR2 SASEGT. This CDR3 has 13 residues. CDR3 in amino acids: CASSGGNTGELFF. The CDR3 nucleotides read TGTGCCAGCAGCGGGGGGAACACCGGGGAGCTGTTTTTT.

This chain joins TRBV29-1 and TRBJ2-2; 7 nucleotides agree with TRBD1. J gave up 3 bases and V 3 bases, and 7 bases lay outside the gene matches. From germline, CDR1 is SQVTM and CDR2 ANQGSEA. The CDR3 runs to 15 residues. This chain's CDR3 is CSVEYLDRDTGELFF. CDR3 DNA sequence: TGCAGCGTTGAGTACCTTGACAGGGACACCGGGGAGCTGTTTTTT.

The rearrangement links TRBV2 to TRBJ2-1; D gene unclear. The CDR3 has 16 amino acids. CDR1 is SNHLY and CDR2 is FYNNEI in the germline V gene. V lost 4 bases to trimming and J lost 1 base, with 14 bases between them. The CDR3 spells CASSVSVAKSYNEQFF. In DNA form, the CDR3 reads TGTGCCAGCAGTGTGTCCGTCGCCAAATCCTACAATGAGCAGTTCTTC.